This paragraph reports one T cell receptor beta chain. No antigen is known for it. Base quality data are lacking; no much larger clone is found one base away. The Quick-DNA Microprep Kit was used to extract genomic DNA from the sorted cells. TCRbeta DNA was amplified with the immunoSEQ hsTCRbeta kit following the manufacturer's protocol. TCRbeta libraries were sequenced on an Illumina MiSeq instrument. Per the authors' processing: Following removal of out-of-frame sequences, some 2,200,000 distinct TCRbeta sequences were retained, with an average of approximately 64,000 per individual. Each individual was scored by the count of 150 to 200 previously reported CMV-associated TCRbeta sequences and the total productive distinct TCRbeta count. A beta-binomial model was reimplemented in Python, and scikit-learn random forests with default parameters were trained on US cohort data. Classifier performance on the Belgian cohort was summarized as median AUC with percentile confidence intervals calculated over 10,000 bootstrap iterations. TCRdb re-hosts the immuneACCESS table, in-frame sequences only. Its copies lack some clones; in the studies checked, an unresolved V gene accounts for under half of them, and the cause for the rest is not known. V and J calls and clone size are given by that table; D and trimming were obtained from the DNA. The sample profile shows tens of thousands of clones; approximately 72% of them were found once. The top ten hold 0.63% of the sample.

CDR1 and CDR2 (ENHRY, SYGVKD) derive from the germline V gene. The germline ends are 10 bases apart after V is trimmed by 5 bases and J by 4 bases. Including cysteine and phenylalanine, the CDR3 has 13 amino acids. Of the read, only the CDR3 DNA is kept; its 39 bases are in frame from base 1. Single viable CD3+CD4+CD8-CD45RO+ cells were sorted as memory CD4+ T cells on a FACSAria II. CMV serostatus was determined with a Roche Elecsys assay detecting serum IgG against CMV pp150, pp28, p38 and p52. After thawing, total CD4+ T cells were enriched by positive selection with CD4 magnetic microbeads. The samples came from a different study that was designed specifically to examine the CD4+ T cell memory repertoire. Peripheral blood mononuclear cells were isolated and cryopreserved according to standard operating procedures, and serum was kept at -80 degrees C. CD3-PerCP (BW264/56), CD4-APC (RPA-T4), CD45RO-PE (UCHT1) and CD8-Pacific Orange (3B5) antibodies were used for staining, and non-viable cells were excluded with Sytox blue.

This entry is derived from a study of memory CD4+ T cells and cytomegalovirus serostatus (dated by TCRdb to about 2019). In the study overall: The cohort comprised some 35 healthy Belgian adults, 9 CMV seropositive and 24 CMV seronegative. The study sequenced CD4+ memory TCRbeta repertoires of a Belgian cohort with known cytomegalovirus serostatus to replicate a published TCR-based CMV serostatus classifier.

The paper as a whole reports these results and caveats: The results were interpreted as suggesting that the CMV-associated TCR signature is mostly present in the CD4+ memory repertoire. Only CD4+CD45RO+ memory cells were sequenced, in contrast to the original study, which included naive and memory CD4+ and CD8+ populations. Of under 200 previously reported CMV-associated TCRbeta sequences, over 65 appeared in the CD4+ memory repertoires, each in one to five individuals. CMV serostatus prediction reached a median bootstrapped AUC of about 0.94 with the original framework and 0.91 with a US-trained random forest. The original-framework classifier achieved a median bootstrapped AUC of 0.95 with a 95% CI of 0.76-1.00 on the Belgian cohort.

The source is an adult in good health and CMV-seronegative. Some clones in this sample may be carry-over from other donors' samples. The sequence joins TRBV10-3 to TRBJ2-3; too little of a D gene remains to name it. Material: memory CD4+ T cells from blood. The CDR3: CAISRQGPDTQYF. Read as DNA, the sequence is TGTGCCATCAGTAGACAAGGTCCAGATACGCAGTATTTT.